The 22 T cell receptor beta chains below were found in one sample sequenced in a study of monozygotic twins with inflammatory bowel disease. Using the 5' RACE reads, TCRdb records one entry per CDR3 protein without DNA. Seen in this sample are under 200,000 distinct CDR3 sequences; the ten most common clones hold 2.8%. The sample taken for sequencing was blood. The receptor set was obtained from a human donor with ulcerative colitis or Crohn's disease, or a healthy co-twin of an affected twin (not recorded which).

The chain links TRBV6-5 to TRBJ2-3. The CDR3 consists of 15 residues. Germline CDR1 and CDR2: MNHEY and SVGAGI. The CDR3 loop reads CASSYSKSNTDTQYF.

This sequence joins TRBV28 and TRBJ2-3; TCRdb names TRBD1, which stays unverified in the absence of DNA. The CDR3 spans 15 residues. Germline CDR1 is MDHEN and CDR2 is SYDVKM. CDR3 region: CASSSRGLGTDTQYF.

The chain recombines TRBV5-1 with TRBJ2-1; the D gene TCRdb calls, TRBD2, cannot be checked with no DNA. CDR1 is SGHRS, CDR2 YFSETQ, per germline. This CDR3 comprises 16 residues. This CDR3 is CASSLVGSGGVNEQFF.

This chain links TRBV6-2 or TRBV6-3 with TRBJ2-6; the TCRdb D gene call, TRBD1, has no DNA to confirm it. The germline gives CDR1 MNHEY, CDR2 SVGEGT. The CDR3 sequence is 15 residues long. CDR3 sequence reads: CASRRTGDRANVLTF.

The gene calls are TRBV18 and TRBJ1-1; TCRdb's D gene call, TRBD1, goes unchecked for lack of DNA. In germline, CDR1 is KGHSH, CDR2 LQKENI. This CDR3 contains 15 residues. CDR3 in amino acids: CASSLSGTGTTEAFF.

This chain links TRBV13 with TRBJ2-7. Germline CDR1 PRHDT, CDR2 FYEKMQ (reference sequence). The CDR3 runs 14 residues. The CDR3 here is CASSLGTARYEQYF.

The chain uses TRBV5-1 and TRBJ2-4; there is no DNA to check the TCRdb D call of TRBD1. The CDR3 is 18 amino acids. The V gene's germline CDR1 is SGHRS and CDR2 YFSETQ. CDR3 region: CASSLDLQAPLAKNIQYF. Looking up the rest from reference TRBV5-1 and TRBJ2-4 gives the full variable domain: KAGVTQTPRYLIKTRGQQVTLSCSPISGHRSVSWYQQTPGQGLQFLFEYFSETQRNKGNFPGRFSGRQFSNSRSEMNVSTLELGDSALYLCASSLDLQAPLAKNIQYFGAGTRLSVL.

The chain combines TRBV20-1 with TRBJ2-7; lacking DNA, the TRBD1 call made by TCRdb goes unchecked. This CDR3 is 14 amino acids long. CDR1 and CDR2 (germline): DFQATT, SNEGSKA (reference sequence). CDR3 sequence reads: CSAPVGSGTYEQYF.

The chain employs TRBV28 and TRBJ2-7; TCRdb designates TRBD1, a call that cannot be tested without DNA. Looked up from germline, CDR1 is MDHEN and CDR2 is SYDVKM. The CDR3 runs 14 residues. The CDR3 here is CASARDTNSYEQYF.

The chain is built from TRBV6-1 and TRBJ1-4; TCRdb's assignment of TRBD1 cannot be checked, as there is no DNA. CDR1 MNHNS and CDR2 SASEGT come from the germline V gene. The CDR3 is made up of 14 amino acids. The CDR3 loop reads CASQGSATNEKLFF.

The V gene is TRBV7-2, the J gene TRBJ1-2; the TCRdb call, TRBD1, lacks DNA for checking. This CDR3 has 13 amino acids. CDR1 is SGHTA and CDR2 is FQGNSA in the germline V gene. The CDR3 spells CASSFSTGHGYTF.

This chain connects TRBV7-2 to TRBJ1-4. The CDR3 is made up of 14 amino acids. The V gene's germline CDR1 is SGHTA and CDR2 FQGNSA. This CDR3 reads CASSLEATNEKLFF.

The gene calls are TRBV29-1 and TRBJ1-1; TCRdb's D gene call, TRBD1, goes unchecked for lack of DNA. This CDR3 contains 14 residues. In germline, CDR1 is SQVTM, CDR2 ANQGSEA. The CDR3 reads CSVGPVTGNTEAFF.

V gene TRBV19 combines with J gene TRBJ1-3; the D call from TCRdb, TRBD1, cannot be confirmed without DNA. Per the germline V gene, CDR1 is LNHDA and CDR2 is SQIVND (reference sequence). The CDR3 contains 16 residues. The CDR3: CASSMRVPTSGNTIYF.

The chain joins TRBV12-3 or TRBV12-4 to TRBJ1-2. The CDR3 sequence is 11 residues long. CDR3 amino acids: CASSGLDGYTF.

This chain connects TRBV5-6 to TRBJ2-7. The CDR3 runs to 14 residues. CDR1 and CDR2 (germline): SGHDT, YYEEEE. The CDR3 is CASSSSSSTYEQYF.

V gene TRBV4-2 combines with J gene TRBJ2-3; the D call of TRBD1 rests on TCRdb alone, since no DNA is present to check it. There are 17 residues in the CDR3. Germline CDR1 and CDR2: LGHNA and YNFKEQ. The CDR3 loop reads CASSQDVIGQIIDTQYF.

The CDR3 loop is CAIRERTETSYEQYF. This sequence joins TRBV10-3 and TRBJ2-7. CDR1 is ENHRY and CDR2 is SYGVKD in the germline V gene. The CDR3 has 15 residues.

V gene TRBV3-1 combines with J gene TRBJ2-2; the D call from TCRdb, TRBD1, cannot be confirmed without DNA. This CDR3 is 15 amino acids long. Germline CDR1 reads LGHDT; CDR2 reads YNNKEL (reference sequence). The CDR3 reads CASSQAGVGAGELFF. Full variable domain (outside the CDR3, taken from reference TRBV3-1 and TRBJ2-2): DTAVSQTPKYLVTQMGNDKSIKCEQNLGHDTMYWYKQDSKKFLKIMFSYNNKELIINETVPNRFSPKSPDKAHLNLHINSLELGDSAVYFCASSQAGVGAGELFFGEGSRLTVL.

V gene TRBV28 combines with J gene TRBJ2-1; TCRdb's assignment of TRBD2 cannot be checked, as there is no DNA. This CDR3 contains 14 residues. Germline V gives CDR1 MDHEN, CDR2 SYDVKM. This chain's CDR3 is CASSPAHGYNEQFF. Variable domain in full (rest from reference TRBV28 and TRBJ2-1): DVKVTQSSRYLVKRTGEKVFLECVQDMDHENMFWYRQDPGLGLRLIYFSYDVKMKEKGDIPEGYSVSREKKERFSLILESASTNQTSMYLCASSPAHGYNEQFFGPGTRLTVL.

The chain is built from TRBV7-2 and TRBJ2-1. CDR1 and CDR2 (germline): SGHTA, FQGNSA. The CDR3 totals 13 residues. CDR3: CASSLPGNIEQFF. Full variable domain (missing parts from reference TRBV7-2 and TRBJ2-1): GAGVSQSPSNKVTEKGKDVELRCDPISGHTALYWYRQSLGQGLEFLIYFQGNSAPDKSGLPSDRFSAERTGGSVSTLTIQRTQQEDSAVYLCASSLPGNIEQFFGPGTRLTVL.

V gene TRBV5-1 combines with J gene TRBJ2-7; TCRdb picks TRBD1, but there is no DNA to check that call. Germline values: CDR1 SGHRS, CDR2 YFSETQ. This CDR3 contains 13 residues. CDR3: CASSSPGQDEQYF.